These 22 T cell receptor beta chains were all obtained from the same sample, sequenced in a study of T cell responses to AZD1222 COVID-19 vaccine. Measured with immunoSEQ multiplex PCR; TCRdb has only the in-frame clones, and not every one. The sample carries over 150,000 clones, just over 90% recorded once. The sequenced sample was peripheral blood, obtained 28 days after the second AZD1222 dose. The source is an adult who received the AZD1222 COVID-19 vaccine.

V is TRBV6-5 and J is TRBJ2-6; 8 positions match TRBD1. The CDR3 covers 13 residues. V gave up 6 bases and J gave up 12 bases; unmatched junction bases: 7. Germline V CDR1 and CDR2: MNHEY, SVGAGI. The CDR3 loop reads CASSPDRVGVLTF. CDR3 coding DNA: TGTGCCAGCAGCCCGGACAGGGTAGGCGTCCTGACTTTC.

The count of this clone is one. This chain's CDR3 is CSVRIAGLNYEQYF. CDR3 nucleotide sequence: TGCAGCGTCCGTATAGCCGGGCTAAACTACGAGCAGTACTTC. The V and J genes are TRBV29-1 and TRBJ2-7, with D unresolved. This CDR3 contains 14 residues. Germline V CDR1 and CDR2: SQVTM, ANQGSEA. V lost 6 bases, J lost 3 bases, and 18 bases lay in between.

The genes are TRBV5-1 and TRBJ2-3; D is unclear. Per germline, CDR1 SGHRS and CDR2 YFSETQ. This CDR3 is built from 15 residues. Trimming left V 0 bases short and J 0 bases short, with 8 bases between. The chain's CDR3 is CASSLEAVSTDTQYF. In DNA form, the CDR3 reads TGCGCCAGCAGCTTGGAGGCGGTTAGCACAGATACGCAGTATTTT.

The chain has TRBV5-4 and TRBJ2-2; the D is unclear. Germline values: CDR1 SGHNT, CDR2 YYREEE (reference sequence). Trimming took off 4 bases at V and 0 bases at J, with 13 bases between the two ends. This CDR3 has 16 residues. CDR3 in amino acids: CASSGLDGANTGELFF. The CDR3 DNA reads TGTGCCAGCAGCGGCCTGGACGGCGCGAACACCGGGGAGCTGTTTTTT. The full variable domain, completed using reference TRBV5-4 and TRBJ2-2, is ETGVTQSPTHLIKTRGQQVTLRCSSQSGHNTVSWYQQALGQGPQFIFQYYREEENGRGNFPPRFSGLQFPNYSSELNVNALELDDSALYLCASSGLDGANTGELFFGEGSRLTVL.

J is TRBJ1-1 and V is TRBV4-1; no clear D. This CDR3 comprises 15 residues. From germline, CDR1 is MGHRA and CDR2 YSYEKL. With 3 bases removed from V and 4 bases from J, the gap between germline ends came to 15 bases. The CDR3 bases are TGCGCCAGCAGCCAGCCGGGAGCCGCAAGCACTGAAGCTTTCTTT. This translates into CASSQPGAASTEAFF.

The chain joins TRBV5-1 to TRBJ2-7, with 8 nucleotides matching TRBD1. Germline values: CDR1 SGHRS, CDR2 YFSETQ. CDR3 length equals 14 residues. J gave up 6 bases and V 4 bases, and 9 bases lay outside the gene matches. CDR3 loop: CASSKTGGTPEQYF. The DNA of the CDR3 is TGCGCCAGCAGCAAAACAGGGGGAACTCCCGAGCAGTACTTC.

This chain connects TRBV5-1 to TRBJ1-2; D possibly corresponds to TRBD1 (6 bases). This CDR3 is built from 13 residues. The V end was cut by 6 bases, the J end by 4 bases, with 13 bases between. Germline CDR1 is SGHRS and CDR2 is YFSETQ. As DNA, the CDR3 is TGCGCCAGCAATGACAGGTTCGGCTATGGCTACACCTTC. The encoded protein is CASNDRFGYGYTF.

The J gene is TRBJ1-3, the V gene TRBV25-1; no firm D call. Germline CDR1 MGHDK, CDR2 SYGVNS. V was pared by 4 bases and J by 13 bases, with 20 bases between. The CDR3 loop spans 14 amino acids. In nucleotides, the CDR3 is TGTGCCAGCAGTGGCAGCGAACCGGGTCCCTTTATATATTTT. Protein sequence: CASSGSEPGPFIYF.

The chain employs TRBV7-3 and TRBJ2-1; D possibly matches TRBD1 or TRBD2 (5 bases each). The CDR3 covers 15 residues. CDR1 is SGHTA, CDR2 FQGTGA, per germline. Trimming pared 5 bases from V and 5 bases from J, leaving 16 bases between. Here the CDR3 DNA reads TGTGCCAGCAGCCCCGGCTCGGGGACCCACAATGAGCAGTTCTTC. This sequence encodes CASSPGSGTHNEQFF.

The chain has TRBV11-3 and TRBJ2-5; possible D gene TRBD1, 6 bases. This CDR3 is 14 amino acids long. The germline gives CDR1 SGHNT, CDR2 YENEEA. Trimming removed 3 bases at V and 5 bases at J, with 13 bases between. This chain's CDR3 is CASSFYRGKETQYF. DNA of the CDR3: TGTGCCAGCAGCTTTTATAGGGGGAAGGAGACCCAGTACTTC.

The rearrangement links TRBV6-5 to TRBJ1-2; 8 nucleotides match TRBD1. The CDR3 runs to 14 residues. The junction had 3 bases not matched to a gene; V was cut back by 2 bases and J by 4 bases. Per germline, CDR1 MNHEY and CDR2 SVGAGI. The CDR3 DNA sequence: TGTGCCAGCAGTTACGCCGACAGGGGCTATGGCTACACCTTC. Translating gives CASSYADRGYGYTF.

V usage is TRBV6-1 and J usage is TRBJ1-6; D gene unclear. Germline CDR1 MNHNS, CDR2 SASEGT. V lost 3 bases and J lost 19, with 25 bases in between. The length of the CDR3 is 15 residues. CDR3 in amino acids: CASSEFGGTLGIVHF. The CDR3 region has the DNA TGTGCCAGCAGTGAGTTTGGAGGCACCCTCGGTATTGTTCACTTT.

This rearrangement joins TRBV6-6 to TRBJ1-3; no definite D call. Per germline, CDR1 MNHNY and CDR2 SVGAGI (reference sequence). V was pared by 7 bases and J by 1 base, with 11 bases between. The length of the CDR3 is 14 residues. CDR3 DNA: TGTGCCAGCATTTCGAGTGGGTCTGGAAACACCATATATTTT. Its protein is CASISSGSGNTIYF.

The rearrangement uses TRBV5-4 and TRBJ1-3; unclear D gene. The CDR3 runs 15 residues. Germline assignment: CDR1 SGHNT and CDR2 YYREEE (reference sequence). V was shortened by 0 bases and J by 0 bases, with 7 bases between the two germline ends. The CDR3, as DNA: TGTGCCAGCAGCTTGGGGGCCAGCTCTGGAAACACCATATATTTT. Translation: CASSLGASSGNTIYF.

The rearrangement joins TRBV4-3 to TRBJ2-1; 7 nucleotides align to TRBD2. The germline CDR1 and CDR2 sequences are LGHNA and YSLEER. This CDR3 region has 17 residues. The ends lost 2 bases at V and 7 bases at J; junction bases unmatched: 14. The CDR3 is CASSQNSWEGRNNEQFF. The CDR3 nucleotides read TGCGCCAGCAGCCAAAATTCGTGGGAGGGCCGAAATAATGAGCAGTTCTTC.

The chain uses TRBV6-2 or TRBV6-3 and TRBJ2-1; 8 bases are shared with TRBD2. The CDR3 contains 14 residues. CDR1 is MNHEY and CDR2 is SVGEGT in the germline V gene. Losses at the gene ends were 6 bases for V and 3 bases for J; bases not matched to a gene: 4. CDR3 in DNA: TGTGCCAGCAGCCGACTAGCGCTCTACAATGAGCAGTTCTTC. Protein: CASSRLALYNEQFF.

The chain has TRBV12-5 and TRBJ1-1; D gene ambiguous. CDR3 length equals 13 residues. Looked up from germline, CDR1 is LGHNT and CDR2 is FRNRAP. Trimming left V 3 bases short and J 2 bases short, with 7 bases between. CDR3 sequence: CASGFRSNTEAFF. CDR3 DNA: TGTGCTAGTGGTTTCCGGAGTAACACTGAAGCTTTCTTT.

The CDR3 loop is CATSRDSRQGPPYEQYF. In DNA, the CDR3 is TGTGCCACCAGCAGAGATAGCCGACAGGGGCCTCCCTACGAGCAGTACTTC. V and J are TRBV15 and TRBJ2-7, with 8 bases aligning to TRBD1. V dropped 0 bases and J dropped 2; count of bases not matched to a gene: 9. CDR1 is LNHNV and CDR2 is YYDKDF in the germline V gene (reference sequence). CDR3 length: 17 amino acids. Filled out from reference TRBV15 and TRBJ2-7, the complete variable domain reads DAMVIQNPRYQVTQFGKPVTLSCSQTLNHNVMYWYQQKSSQAPKLLFHYYDKDFNNEADTPDNFQSRRPNTSFCFLDIRSPGLGDTAMYLCATSRDSRQGPPYEQYFGPGTRLTVT.

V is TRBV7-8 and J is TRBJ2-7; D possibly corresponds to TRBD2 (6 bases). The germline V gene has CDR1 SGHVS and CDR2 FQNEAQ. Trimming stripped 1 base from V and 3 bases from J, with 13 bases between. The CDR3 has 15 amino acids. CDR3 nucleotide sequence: TGTGCCAGCAGCTTAGTTGGGGACTCCCTCTACGAGCAGTACTTC. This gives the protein CASSLVGDSLYEQYF. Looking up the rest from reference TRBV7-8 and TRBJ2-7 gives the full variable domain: GAGVSQSPRYKVAKRGQDVALRCDPISGHVSLFWYQQALGQGPEFLTYFQNEAQLDKSGLPSDRFFAERPEGSVSTLKIQRTQQEDSAVYLCASSLVGDSLYEQYFGPGTRLTVT.

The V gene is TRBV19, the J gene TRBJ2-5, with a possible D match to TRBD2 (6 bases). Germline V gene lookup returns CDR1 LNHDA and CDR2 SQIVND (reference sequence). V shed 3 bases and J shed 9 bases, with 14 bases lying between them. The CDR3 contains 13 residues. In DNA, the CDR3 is TGTGCCAGTAGTATGAATCTGGGCGGGGCCCAGTACTTC. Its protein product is CASSMNLGGAQYF.

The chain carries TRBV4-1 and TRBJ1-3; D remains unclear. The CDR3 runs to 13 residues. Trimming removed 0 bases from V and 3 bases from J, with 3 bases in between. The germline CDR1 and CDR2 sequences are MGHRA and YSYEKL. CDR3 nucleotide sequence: TGCGCCAGCAGCCAAGAGGGTGGAAACACCATATATTTT. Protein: CASSQEGGNTIYF.

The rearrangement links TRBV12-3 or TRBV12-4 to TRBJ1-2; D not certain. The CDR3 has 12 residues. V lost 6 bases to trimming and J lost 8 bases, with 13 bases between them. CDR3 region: CASSPYRTGYTF. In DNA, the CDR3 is TGTGCCAGCAGCCCGTATAGGACGGGCTACACCTTC.